Listed below are T cell receptor beta chains from one sample, sequenced in a study of T cell repertoires in cytomegalovirus infection. TCRdb used MiXCR to reprocess the reads, holding one entry per CDR3 protein. The table lists 640,000 or so distinct CDR3 sequences, 30% to 40% of them singletons. Antigen specificity for these receptors is unknown. The sample was cultured PBMCs, taken from culture after CMV antigen stimulation. The receptors here all came from a human donor in good health (CMV status not recorded). Some clones in this sample may be carry-over from other donors' samples. CDR3s leave out the opening cysteine and the closing phenylalanine or tryptophan.

j_call	v_call	cdr3_aa
TRBJ2-7	TRBV20-1	SARVTYEQY
TRBJ1-3	TRBV7-2	ASSLVGWATDTIY
TRBJ2-3	TRBV6-1	ASSEGSAPDTQY
TRBJ2-1	TRBV10-3	ATGDLDNEQF
TRBJ1-1	TRBV5-4	ASSERGTGAAAF
TRBJ2-7	TRBV7-8	ASSLMTPGEQY
TRBJ2-7	TRBV20-1	SARTPTRGSWEEY
TRBJ2-1	TRBV5-3	ASSPGGGGQAYNEQF
TRBJ2-3	TRBV30	AWSEGASTDTQY
TRBJ1-6	TRBV7-2	ASSTQGDGSPLH
TRBJ1-2	TRBV5-4	ASSGELRDREEGYGYT
TRBJ1-1	TRBV12-3/TRBV12-4	ASSSDRGYSRSTEAF
TRBJ1-2	TRBV4-1	ASSQTQGLAYGYT
TRBJ2-7	TRBV12-5	ASVFPGTYEQY